The present entry profiles one TCR beta chain with its context. Its antigen is not identified. The PCR made use of 60 Vbeta and 13 Jbeta primers. This table comes from immunoSEQ multiplex PCR, and its TCRdb copy is limited to in-frame clones, with some not included. The sample has 200,000 to 300,000 clones, approximately 81% seen once. This record belongs to a study of cytomegalovirus exposure and HLA in healthy donors. Turning to the study itself: HLA-typed donors were the source of some 80 million unique TCRs, which an early data release held.

Germline V gives CDR1 MNHEY, CDR2 SVGAGI. V trimming: 6 bases; J trimming: 7 bases; junction bases outside the gene matches: 10. The CDR3 has 15 amino acids. General study results and limits: Common viral pathogens seemed to be connected with several of the most significant clusters, according to a later analysis. Most TCR sequences were uncommon, yet certain public TCRs appeared in many donors.

The chain combines TRBV6-5 with TRBJ2-7, with 12 nucleotides matching TRBD2. Sequencing was done on a sample of PBMCs. The sequence came from a woman between 55 and 75 years old in good health and CMV-seropositive. Written as DNA, the CDR3 is TGTGCCAGCAGGACTAGCGGGAGACCTCCGGGAGAGCAGTACTTC. This translates into CASRTSGRPPGEQYF.